Below are 2 T cell receptor beta chains sequenced from a single sample in a study of cytomegalovirus exposure and HLA in healthy donors. Both 60 Vbeta primers and 13 Jbeta primers went into the PCR. Generated by immunoSEQ multiplex PCR, the TCRdb table keeps only in-frame clones and is missing some. The table shows 150,000 to 200,000 clones, with about 80% occurring only once. What was sequenced was PBMCs. All receptors derive from a female donor in good health and CMV-seronegative.

The chain carries TRBV5-6 and TRBJ2-5; 14 bases fit TRBD2. Germline V gene lookup returns CDR1 SGHDT and CDR2 YYEEEE. The CDR3 runs to 16 residues. Losses at the gene ends were 4 bases for V and 4 bases for J; bases not matched to a gene: 6. The CDR3 spells CASSPGLAGVPETQYF. CDR3 sequence (DNA): TGTGCCAGCAGCCCGGGACTAGCGGGGGTTCCAGAGACCCAGTACTTC.

V gene TRBV29-1 combines with J gene TRBJ2-7, with D tentatively TRBD1 (6 bases). Between the trimmed V and J ends, which lost 5 bases and 3 bases, there was a span of 17 bases. The germline V gene has CDR1 SQVTM and CDR2 ANQGSEA. The length of the CDR3 is 14 residues. The CDR3 nucleotides are TGCAGCGTTAGCCCAGGGGCATTCGTCTACGAGCAGTACTTC. Its translation is CSVSPGAFVYEQYF.